Listed below are T cell receptor beta chains from one sample, sequenced in a study of post-analysis software for immune sequencing data. TCRdb passed the PCR reads through MiXCR, listing each CDR3 protein once. The table lists 750,000 to 950,000 distinct CDR3 sequences, roughly 50% of them singletons. Sequencing was carried out using blood. Receptors originate from a girl aged 10 to 17 with multiple sclerosis. Each CDR3 is given with its conserved first and last residue. D genes are given only for firm matches. Clone size is not always given. Where it is, it says once, few, many or a class for expanded clones.

clone_size: few; j_call: TRBJ2-7; d_call: .; v_call: TRBV29-1; cdr3_length: 13; cdr3_aa: CSVMKGSSYEQYF; cdr3_nt: TGCAGCGTTATGAAGGGGAGCTCCTACGAGCAGTACTTC
clone_size: .; j_call: TRBJ2-2; d_call: .; v_call: TRBV28; cdr3_length: 14; cdr3_aa: CASSRTIAAGELFF; cdr3_nt: TGTGCCAGCAGCCGGACTATTGCGGCCGGGGAGCTGTTTTTT
clone_size: .; j_call: TRBJ2-3; d_call: TRBD2; v_call: TRBV6-5; cdr3_length: 15; cdr3_aa: CASSYGGGWIDTQYF; cdr3_nt: TGTGCCAGCAGTTACGGGGGGGGATGGATAGATACGCAGTATTTT
clone_size: .; j_call: TRBJ2-1; d_call: TRBD2; v_call: TRBV20-1; cdr3_length: 15; cdr3_aa: CSASLAGASYNEQFF; cdr3_nt: TGCAGTGCTAGCCTAGCGGGAGCCTCCTACAATGAGCAGTTCTTC
clone_size: few; j_call: TRBJ1-1; d_call: .; v_call: TRBV29-1; cdr3_length: 9; cdr3_aa: CSVGPTAFF; cdr3_nt: TGCAGCGTCGGGCCAACAGCTTTCTTT
clone_size: few; j_call: TRBJ2-1; d_call: .; v_call: TRBV7-9; cdr3_length: 16; cdr3_aa: CASSYGVGASYNEQFF; cdr3_nt: TGTGCCAGCAGCTACGGCGTCGGGGCCTCCTACAATGAGCAGTTCTTC
clone_size: .; j_call: TRBJ1-1; d_call: .; v_call: TRBV6-6; cdr3_length: 12; cdr3_aa: CASTGRRIEAFF; cdr3_nt: TGTGCCAGCACGGGACGACGGATTGAAGCTTTCTTT
clone_size: .; j_call: TRBJ2-7; d_call: .; v_call: TRBV29-1; cdr3_length: 13; cdr3_aa: CSARSQSSYEQYF; cdr3_nt: TGCAGCGCCCGATCCCAGAGCTCCTACGAGCAGTACTTC
clone_size: .; j_call: TRBJ1-6; d_call: .; v_call: TRBV5-1; cdr3_length: 16; cdr3_aa: CASRAVGGGGDSPLHF; cdr3_nt: TGCGCCAGCAGAGCAGTGGGAGGTGGGGGTGATTCACCCCTCCACTTT
clone_size: few; j_call: TRBJ1-2; d_call: TRBD1; v_call: TRBV28; cdr3_length: 12; cdr3_aa: CASSKGGNGYTF; cdr3_nt: TGTGCCAGCAGCAAAGGGGGCAACGGCTACACCTTC
clone_size: .; j_call: TRBJ2-3; d_call: .; v_call: TRBV20-1; cdr3_length: 12; cdr3_aa: CSARGLPDTQYF; cdr3_nt: TGCAGTGCTAGAGGCTTGCCAGATACGCAGTATTTT
clone_size: .; j_call: TRBJ2-1; d_call: .; v_call: TRBV7-6; cdr3_length: 15; cdr3_aa: CASSPAGGPYNEQFF; cdr3_nt: TGTGCCAGCAGCCCCGCCGGGGGCCCTTACAATGAGCAGTTCTTC
clone_size: .; j_call: TRBJ2-1; d_call: .; v_call: TRBV6-1; cdr3_length: 12; cdr3_aa: CASIGGVNEQFF; cdr3_nt: TGTGCCAGCATTGGGGGAGTCAATGAGCAGTTCTTC
clone_size: .; j_call: TRBJ2-3; d_call: TRBD2; v_call: TRBV5-1; cdr3_length: 14; cdr3_aa: CASSLRLATDTQYF; cdr3_nt: TGCGCCAGCAGCTTGAGACTAGCCACAGATACGCAGTATTTT
clone_size: .; j_call: TRBJ2-1; d_call: TRBD2; v_call: TRBV27; cdr3_length: 15; cdr3_aa: CASRQLAGHYNEQFF; cdr3_nt: TGTGCCAGCAGACAACTAGCGGGGCACTACAATGAGCAGTTCTTC
clone_size: .; j_call: TRBJ2-5; d_call: .; v_call: TRBV12-3/TRBV12-4; cdr3_length: 13; cdr3_aa: CASRPPSKETQYF; cdr3_nt: TGTGCCAGCAGGCCCCCTAGCAAAGAGACCCAGTACTTC
clone_size: .; j_call: TRBJ2-2; d_call: TRBD1; v_call: TRBV7-2; cdr3_length: 18; cdr3_aa: CASSLSTGGRPLTGELFF; cdr3_nt: TGTGCCAGCAGCTTAAGTACAGGGGGTCGACCCCTAACCGGGGAGCTGTTTTTT
clone_size: .; j_call: TRBJ2-1; d_call: TRBD2; v_call: TRBV7-9; cdr3_length: 15; cdr3_aa: CASGRAGTSYNEQFF; cdr3_nt: TGTGCCAGCGGGAGGGCGGGAACCTCCTACAATGAGCAGTTCTTC
clone_size: few; j_call: TRBJ2-5; d_call: TRBD2; v_call: TRBV27; cdr3_length: 16; cdr3_aa: CASSSRLAGRAETQYF; cdr3_nt: TGTGCCAGCAGTTCCCGACTAGCGGGACGGGCAGAGACCCAGTACTTC
clone_size: few; j_call: TRBJ1-5; d_call: .; v_call: TRBV20-1; cdr3_length: 14; cdr3_aa: CSALGAYSNQPQHF; cdr3_nt: TGCAGTGCTCTGGGGGCCTATAGCAATCAGCCCCAGCATTTT
clone_size: .; j_call: TRBJ2-3; d_call: TRBD1; v_call: TRBV11-2; cdr3_length: 17; cdr3_aa: CASSFGTGISDTDTQYF; cdr3_nt: TGTGCCAGCAGCTTCGGGACAGGGATCTCCGACACAGATACGCAGTATTTT
clone_size: .; j_call: TRBJ2-7; d_call: TRBD1; v_call: TRBV18; cdr3_length: 18; cdr3_aa: CASSQGGPGQGPHYEQYF; cdr3_nt: TGTGCCAGCTCACAGGGAGGCCCGGGACAGGGACCGCACTACGAGCAGTACTTC
clone_size: .; j_call: TRBJ1-2; d_call: .; v_call: TRBV6-1; cdr3_length: 13; cdr3_aa: CASSEQRGYGYTF; cdr3_nt: TGTGCCAGCAGTGAACAGAGAGGTTATGGCTACACCTTC
clone_size: .; j_call: TRBJ2-1; d_call: TRBD2; v_call: TRBV9; cdr3_length: 15; cdr3_aa: CASSVYLAEGNEQFF; cdr3_nt: TGTGCCAGCAGCGTATATCTAGCGGAGGGGAATGAGCAGTTCTTC
clone_size: .; j_call: TRBJ2-5; d_call: TRBD1; v_call: TRBV28; cdr3_length: 14; cdr3_aa: CASSSPSGQLVTYF; cdr3_nt: TGTGCCAGCAGTTCCCCCTCGGGACAGCTAGTTACGTACTTC
clone_size: few; j_call: TRBJ2-1; d_call: TRBD1; v_call: TRBV29-1; cdr3_length: 13; cdr3_aa: CSGHQGAVDEQFF; cdr3_nt: TGCAGCGGTCACCAGGGGGCAGTCGATGAGCAGTTCTTC
clone_size: few; j_call: TRBJ1-2; d_call: .; v_call: TRBV6-5; cdr3_length: 14; cdr3_aa: CASSYSGSTYGYTF; cdr3_nt: TGTGCCAGCAGTTACTCAGGGAGTACCTATGGCTACACCTTC
clone_size: .; j_call: TRBJ1-1; d_call: TRBD1; v_call: TRBV7-8; cdr3_length: 15; cdr3_aa: CASSTHRGPNTEAFF; cdr3_nt: TGTGCCAGCAGCACTCACAGGGGCCCGAACACTGAAGCTTTCTTT
clone_size: .; j_call: TRBJ2-3; d_call: .; v_call: TRBV6-5; cdr3_length: 14; cdr3_aa: CVSSPTLRTDTQYF; cdr3_nt: TGTGTCAGCAGCCCGACCCTAAGGACAGATACGCAGTATTTT
clone_size: .; j_call: TRBJ1-2; d_call: TRBD1; v_call: TRBV29-1; cdr3_length: 13; cdr3_aa: CSGGQGNNYGYTF; cdr3_nt: TGCAGCGGGGGACAGGGAAATAACTATGGCTACACCTTC
clone_size: .; j_call: TRBJ1-4; d_call: .; v_call: TRBV10-3; cdr3_length: 11; cdr3_aa: CAIGEGEKLFF; cdr3_nt: TGTGCCATCGGAGAGGGGGAAAAACTGTTTTTT
clone_size: .; j_call: TRBJ1-5; d_call: .; v_call: TRBV2; cdr3_length: 15; cdr3_aa: CASSEFEGHNQPQHF; cdr3_nt: TGTGCCAGCAGTGAATTCGAGGGGCACAATCAGCCCCAGCATTTT
clone_size: .; j_call: TRBJ2-1; d_call: .; v_call: TRBV10-3; cdr3_length: 17; cdr3_aa: CAISNVGRSSSYNEQFF; cdr3_nt: TGTGCCATCAGTAACGTCGGTCGGTCCAGCTCCTACAATGAGCAGTTCTTC
clone_size: few; j_call: TRBJ2-7; d_call: .; v_call: TRBV5-6; cdr3_length: 16; cdr3_aa: CASSLHQGRDSYEQYF; cdr3_nt: TGTGCCAGCAGCCTCCACCAAGGTCGGGACTCCTACGAGCAGTACTTC
clone_size: .; j_call: TRBJ2-7; d_call: TRBD2; v_call: TRBV12-3/TRBV12-4; cdr3_length: 16; cdr3_aa: CASSKPGEGPYYEQYF; cdr3_nt: TGTGCCAGCAGCAAGCCCGGGGAGGGGCCCTACTACGAGCAGTACTTC
clone_size: few; j_call: TRBJ2-7; d_call: .; v_call: TRBV5-1; cdr3_length: 15; cdr3_aa: CASSVLGTTNYEQYF; cdr3_nt: TGCGCCAGCAGCGTACTCGGGACAACCAACTACGAGCAGTACTTC
clone_size: few; j_call: TRBJ2-5; d_call: TRBD1; v_call: TRBV5-1; cdr3_length: 14; cdr3_aa: CTSSSQGARETQYF; cdr3_nt: TGCACCAGCAGCTCCCAGGGGGCCCGGGAGACCCAGTACTTC
clone_size: .; j_call: TRBJ1-1; d_call: TRBD1; v_call: TRBV29-1; cdr3_length: 12; cdr3_aa: CSADRAGTEAFF; cdr3_nt: TGCAGCGCCGACAGGGCTGGGACTGAAGCTTTCTTT
clone_size: .; j_call: TRBJ2-7; d_call: TRBD2; v_call: TRBV7-2; cdr3_length: 15; cdr3_aa: CASSLIREAPYEQYF; cdr3_nt: TGTGCCAGCAGCTTAATCCGGGAGGCTCCCTACGAGCAGTACTTC
clone_size: .; j_call: TRBJ2-5; d_call: TRBD2; v_call: TRBV7-2; cdr3_length: 15; cdr3_aa: CASSPIAGAKETQYF; cdr3_nt: TGTGCCAGCAGCCCCATAGCGGGAGCGAAAGAGACCCAGTACTTC
clone_size: .; j_call: TRBJ2-7; d_call: TRBD2; v_call: TRBV12-3/TRBV12-4; cdr3_length: 18; cdr3_aa: CASSQGLAGSGSYNEQYF; cdr3_nt: TGTGCCAGCAGTCAGGGACTAGCGGGGAGTGGCTCCTACAATGAGCAGTACTTC
clone_size: .; j_call: TRBJ1-6; d_call: TRBD1; v_call: TRBV7-9; cdr3_length: 14; cdr3_aa: CASNTQGGGSPLHF; cdr3_nt: TGTGCCAGCAACACACAGGGGGGCGGCTCACCCCTCCACTTT
clone_size: .; j_call: TRBJ2-7; d_call: .; v_call: TRBV9; cdr3_length: 13; cdr3_aa: CASSDQSYNEQYF; cdr3_nt: TGTGCCAGCAGCGACCAATCCTACAATGAGCAGTACTTC
clone_size: .; j_call: TRBJ2-7; d_call: TRBD2; v_call: TRBV5-1; cdr3_length: 15; cdr3_aa: CASSLDSGSSYEQYF; cdr3_nt: TGCGCCAGCAGCCTCGATAGCGGGAGCTCCTACGAGCAGTACTTC
clone_size: few; j_call: TRBJ2-7; d_call: .; v_call: TRBV6-6; cdr3_length: 15; cdr3_aa: CASSYYLGQSYEQYF; cdr3_nt: TGTGCCAGCAGTTACTACCTGGGGCAGTCCTACGAGCAGTACTTC
clone_size: .; j_call: TRBJ2-7; d_call: TRBD2; v_call: TRBV5-1; cdr3_length: 15; cdr3_aa: CASSLAPGGVYEQYF; cdr3_nt: TGCGCCAGCAGCTTGGCCCCGGGAGGTGTGTACGAGCAGTACTTC
clone_size: .; j_call: TRBJ2-3; d_call: TRBD2; v_call: TRBV27; cdr3_length: 18; cdr3_aa: CASSFYGTSEGDTDTQYF; cdr3_nt: TGTGCCAGCAGTTTTTACGGGACTAGTGAAGGGGACACAGATACGCAGTATTTT
clone_size: .; j_call: TRBJ2-3; d_call: .; v_call: TRBV6-5; cdr3_length: 13; cdr3_aa: CASSYSGSDTQYF; cdr3_nt: TGTGCCAGCAGTTACTCAGGGTCGGATACGCAGTATTTT
clone_size: once; j_call: TRBJ2-7; d_call: TRBD1; v_call: TRBV7-9; cdr3_length: 15; cdr3_aa: CASSHFTGDSYEQYF; cdr3_nt: TGTGCCAGCAGTCATTTCACAGGGGACTCCTACGAGCAGTACTTC
clone_size: .; j_call: TRBJ2-5; d_call: .; v_call: TRBV27; cdr3_length: 13; cdr3_aa: CASSWIGAETQYF; cdr3_nt: TGTGCCAGCAGTTGGATCGGGGCAGAGACCCAGTACTTC
clone_size: few; j_call: TRBJ2-3; d_call: TRBD1; v_call: TRBV7-8; cdr3_length: 16; cdr3_aa: CASSLTGQGITDTQYF; cdr3_nt: TGTGCCAGCAGCCTCACGGGACAGGGGATCACAGATACGCAGTATTTT
clone_size: .; j_call: TRBJ1-2; d_call: .; v_call: TRBV15; cdr3_length: 16; cdr3_aa: CATSRPYGDPNYGYTF; cdr3_nt: TGTGCCACCAGCAGACCCTACGGGGATCCTAACTATGGCTACACCTTC
clone_size: .; j_call: TRBJ2-7; d_call: TRBD1; v_call: TRBV20-1; cdr3_length: 15; cdr3_aa: CSAQLPGQGPHEQYF; cdr3_nt: TGCAGTGCGCAACTTCCGGGACAGGGGCCGCACGAGCAGTACTTC